This T cell receptor (beta chain) was documented in a study of T cell changes during pregnancy in multiple sclerosis. This CDR3 is 16 amino acids long. The germline V gene has CDR1 MDHEN and CDR2 SYDVKM. Trimming cost V 2 bases and J 7 bases, with 19 bases left between them. Sequencing used immunoSEQ multiplex PCR; TCRdb keeps in-frame clones, though not all of them. The table shows about 75,000 clones, with around 94% occurring only once. The sample was CD4+ T cells from peripheral blood mononuclear cells, taken after pregnancy. The chain uses TRBV28 and TRBJ2-3; TRBD2 might be the D (6 bases). This clonotype originated in a female donor with multiple sclerosis, enrolled in a pregnancy study. CDR3 nucleotides: TGTGCCAGCAGTTTACTGGGCCGGGACCTAGCGAATACGCAGTATTTT. This codes for CASSLLGRDLANTQYF.